The text below deals with one T cell receptor (beta chain). The target of this receptor is not known. Base-call qualities are not available, and no considerably larger clone is one nucleotide away. At the junction V is shortened by 4 bases and J by 8 bases, with 18 bases in between. Looking up the germline V gene yields CDR1 SGHTA and CDR2 FQGTGA. The CDR3 runs 15 amino acids, cysteine and phenylalanine included. Only the CDR3 region is kept as DNA, spanning 45 bases read in frame from base 1. This record belongs to a study of shared clonotypes between healthy human individuals (dated by TCRdb to the early 2020s). For context, the study as a whole: Two women and a few men aged 18 to 49 years were included in the cohort. To estimate repertoire size and how much clonotypes are shared between individuals, the study performed deep sequencing of blood TCR repertoires from roughly five healthy adults. For each donor, CD4 naive and CD4 memory were each given three plates, CD8 naive was given two plates, and CD8 memory was given one plate. To increase sequencing depth and limit assay-specific biases, TCR repertoire library preparation and sequencing were carried out by different laboratories using diverse techniques. Each donor's leukapheresis produced roughly between roughly 0.85 and 10 billion PBMCs. Overall study outcomes, separate from this receptor: Clonotypes shared by all four sorted-subset donors showed higher generation probabilities than non-shared clonotypes. Sampling was limited to blood, and TCR repertoires in tissue likely differ from TCR repertoires in blood. The small number of donors limited the genetic and exposure-history diversity represented. Based on pairwise subsampling, the degree of clonotype sharing among donors was expected to be affected by sequencing depth. Incomplete sequencing was indicated by rarefaction of sorted-subset datasets, despite the large sequencing depth. Estimated clonotype richness was generally larger for naive than for memory subsets. Sharing across a few donors was observed for about 5% of naive CD4, under 4% of naive CD8, 2% to 2.5% of memory CD4, and about 0.39% of memory CD8 clonotypes.

TCR CDR3 regions were amplified from genomic DNA by multiplex PCR using the deep immunoSEQ assay. Genomic DNA extracted from each cell subset was distributed evenly over all wells of several immunoSEQ 96-well plates, and each plate served as one replicate. Each replicate PCR for sorted subsets received about 180 ng genomic DNA, equal to roughly 30,000 T cell genomes. Purified libraries were measured with a Qubit 3.0 fluorometer, size-checked on a Bioanalyzer 2100, and measured again with the KAPA Library Quantification kit. A separate single-read 150-cycle Illumina NextSeq 550 flow cell was used to sequence each immunoSEQ 96-well plate. The study's processing was this. Because only junctional sequences without quality scores were contained in the immunoSEQ output, filtering matching that applied to full-length reads could not be performed. To assign V/J genes and CDR3, sequences were annotated against IMGT germline references using PyIR, a Python wrapper for IgBLAST v1.9. Reads were filtered out if the reads had weak V/J assignments (E-value above 1e-6), no CDR3, stop codons, out-of-frame junctions, or ambiguous translated residues. A V3J clonotype was defined by an identical inferred V gene, J gene, and CDR3 amino acid sequence. Percentage overlap between repertoires was computed as shared unique clonotypes divided by the size of the smaller repertoire. RTK rarefaction, the Chao1 estimator, and Recon v2.1 estimates of unobserved clonotypes were used to assess repertoire richness. Generation probabilities for all TCRbeta clonotypes obtained by the gDNA method from a handful of donors were computed using OLGA. TCRdb's version of the immuneACCESS table is confined to in-frame rearrangements and falls short of the full clone set. An unresolved V gene accounts for under half of the shortfall where checked; the remainder is of unknown origin. V, J and clone size reflect that table, while D and trimming were determined from the DNA. This sample has some 2,500,000 clones in its table, and about 90% of those were observed once. The ten largest make up 0.37% of the sample.

The donors were healthy, HIV-negative adults who had no recently reported acute infections or vaccinations. Only Caucasian adults living in Nashville, Tennessee, USA were represented among the donors. Magnetic negative selection was used to enrich CD4+ T cells, after which naive cells were positively selected on CD45RA and the negative fraction became the memory subset. After blood collection by leukapheresis, PBMCs were isolated using Ficoll-Histopaque density gradient centrifugation and then cryopreserved in the vapor phase of liquid nitrogen. Analytical flow cytometry was used to check the purity and quantity of every magnetically sorted T cell population. Genomic DNA was isolated from each sorted fraction and quantified by UV absorbance on a Nanodrop 2000c.

The sequence was obtained from a man aged 18-30 years in good health. Some clones in this sample may be carry-over from other donors' samples. The rearranged chain carries TRBV7-3 and TRBJ2-1; the D call is tentative, TRBD1 or TRBD2, as each matches 5 bases. Input material: naive CD4+ T cells from PBMCs. The label giving this sample's cell subset or site can be read as: CD45RA+ positively selected. CDR3 region: CASSYRDDRPHEQFF. DNA sequence: TGTGCCAGCAGCTACCGGGACGACCGCCCCCATGAGCAGTTCTTC.